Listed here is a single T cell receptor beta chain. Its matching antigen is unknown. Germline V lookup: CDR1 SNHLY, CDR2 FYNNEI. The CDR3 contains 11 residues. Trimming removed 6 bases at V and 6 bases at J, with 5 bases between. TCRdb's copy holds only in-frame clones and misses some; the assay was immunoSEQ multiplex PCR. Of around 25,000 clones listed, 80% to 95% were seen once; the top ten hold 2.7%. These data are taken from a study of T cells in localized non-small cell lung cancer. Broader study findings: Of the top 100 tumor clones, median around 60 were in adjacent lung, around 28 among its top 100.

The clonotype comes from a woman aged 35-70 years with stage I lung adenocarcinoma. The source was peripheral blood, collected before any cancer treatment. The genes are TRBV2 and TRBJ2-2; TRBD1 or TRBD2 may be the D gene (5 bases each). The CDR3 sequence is CASRGPGELFF. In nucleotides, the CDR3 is TGTGCCAGCAGGGGACCCGGGGAGCTGTTTTTT.